Below, 14 T cell receptor beta chains from the same sample are listed, as sequenced in a study of blood T cell repertoires in COVID-19. Here immunoSEQ multiplex PCR was the method, and the copy in TCRdb shows in-frame clones only, minus some. The repertoire has about 150,000 clones, around 83% of them found once; the top ten carry about 7%. The sequencing input was peripheral blood. The receptor source for this set is a woman aged 50 to 65 in a cohort sampled during active or convalescent COVID-19.

The rearrangement uses TRBV5-1 and TRBJ2-4, with a possible D match to TRBD1 (6 bases). V was shortened by 4 bases and J by 6 bases, with 14 bases between the two germline ends. CDR3 size: 14 residues. Germline CDR1 SGHRS, CDR2 YFSETQ. The CDR3 is CASSPRQESNIQYF. DNA of the CDR3: TGCGCCAGCAGCCCTAGACAGGAATCAAACATTCAGTACTTC.

The V and J genes are TRBV6-2 or TRBV6-3 and TRBJ1-3; no definite D call. The germline V gene has CDR1 MNHEY and CDR2 SVGEGT. V was trimmed by 3 bases and J by 2 bases, leaving 8 bases between them. The CDR3 covers 14 residues. The CDR3 DNA reads as TGTGCCAGCAGTTATCCGGGGACTGGAAACACCATATATTTT. Protein product: CASSYPGTGNTIYF.

This chain joins TRBV6-2 or TRBV6-3 and TRBJ1-2; D not certain. Germline V gives CDR1 MNHEY, CDR2 SVGEGT. Trimming removed 5 bases from V and 2 bases from J, with 12 bases in between. The CDR3 length is 14 residues. The CDR3 coding sequence is TGTGCCAGCAGTAGTACAAATTTCAACTATGGCTACACCTTC. Encoded protein: CASSSTNFNYGYTF.

J is TRBJ2-2 and V is TRBV18; D may be TRBD1 (5 bases). This CDR3 is 12 amino acids long. V was clipped by 4 bases and J by 6 bases, with 6 bases between them. Germline CDR1 and CDR2: KGHSH and LQKENI. The CDR3 is CASSLRAGELFF. The CDR3, as DNA: TGTGCCAGCTCACTCAGGGCCGGGGAGCTGTTTTTT.

In this sample, this clone turned up many times. V usage is TRBV6-5 and J usage is TRBJ1-5; D remains unclear. Germline V CDR1 and CDR2: MNHEY, SVGAGI. This CDR3 is 12 amino acids long. The V end was cut by 4 bases, the J end by 4 bases, with 5 bases between. The CDR3 bases are TGTGCCAGCAGTTCTCCGAATCAGCCCCAGCATTTT. This gives the protein CASSSPNQPQHF.

The rearrangement links TRBV5-1 to TRBJ2-3, with D perhaps TRBD1 (7 bases). The CDR3 extends over 15 amino acids. The V gene's germline CDR1 is SGHRS and CDR2 YFSETQ. Trimming took off 7 bases at V and 4 bases at J, with 19 bases between the two ends. The CDR3 loop is CASLKGGQLADTQYF. CDR3 DNA: TGCGCCAGCCTTAAGGGGGGACAGTTGGCAGATACGCAGTATTTT.

This chain joins TRBV30 and TRBJ1-1; a possible D gene is TRBD1 (6 bases). Germline CDR1 GTSNPN, CDR2 SVGIG (reference sequence). This CDR3 is built from 14 residues. V was trimmed by 2 bases and J by 6 bases, leaving 16 bases between them. CDR3: CAWSHGGAGSEAFF. DNA for the CDR3: TGTGCCTGGAGTCACGGGGGGGCCGGGTCTGAAGCTTTCTTT.

This chain connects TRBV11-1 to TRBJ2-3, with D possibly matching TRBD1 (5 bases). The CDR3 has 15 amino acids. Germline V gene data show CDR1 as SGHAT and CDR2 as FQDESV (reference sequence). Deletions cut 7 bases from V and 2 bases from J, with 16 bases between. CDR3 sequence: CASTDQGAHTDTQYF. The CDR3, as DNA: TGTGCCAGCACCGACCAGGGCGCGCACACAGATACGCAGTATTTT.

Points on this clone: At one end the junction does not follow the germline gene, possibly because of a read error. The rearrangement uses TRBV3-1 (or the pseudogene TRBV3-2) and TRBJ1-1, with D tentatively TRBD1 (6 bases). This CDR3 has 17 residues. Germline CDR1 and CDR2: LGHDT and YNNKEL (reference sequence). This chain's CDR3 is CASRQGRGAQINTEAFF. The CDR3 coding sequence is TGTGCCAGCAGACAAGGTCGGGGGGCGCAGATCAACACTGAAGCTTTCTTT.

The V and J genes are TRBV5-6 and TRBJ2-7, with 9 bases matching TRBD1. The trim removed 6 bases at V and 4 bases at J, leaving 8 bases unmatched. CDR1 is SGHDT, CDR2 YYEEEE, per germline. There are 14 residues in the CDR3. CDR3 sequence reads: CASTRRGQGYEQYF. In DNA, the CDR3 is TGTGCCAGCACCCGCCGGGGACAGGGTTACGAGCAGTACTTC.

V usage is TRBV6-4 and J usage is TRBJ1-5, with TRBD1 as a possible D gene (6 bases). This CDR3 is 17 amino acids long. The V end lost 0 bases, the J end lost 4 bases, and 16 bases lay between the germline ends. CDR1 and CDR2 (germline): MRHNA, SNTAGT. The CDR3 DNA sequence: TGTGCCAGCAGTGACTCGAGGGATGGGGGCTCGAATCAGCCCCAGCATTTT. Amino acid sequence: CASSDSRDGGSNQPQHF.

This clone appeared a few times. This chain uses TRBV2 with TRBJ1-6; 7 positions agree with TRBD1. The V gene's germline CDR1 is SNHLY and CDR2 FYNNEI. CDR3 size: 15 residues. The V and J ends lost 5 bases and 5 bases, in that order; junction bases with no gene match: 6. The CDR3 region is CASSLEQGNNSPLHF. Here the CDR3 DNA reads TGTGCCAGCAGTCTCGAACAGGGGAATAATTCACCCCTCCACTTT.

The CDR3 DNA sequence: TGCGCCAGCAGTCAGGAAACCGAGCAGTTCTTC. Translated: CASSQETEQFF. This chain joins TRBV5-1 and TRBJ2-1; D gene ambiguous. V was trimmed by 5 bases and J by 10 bases, leaving 10 bases between them. CDR1 is SGHRS, CDR2 YFSETQ, per germline. CDR3 length equals 11 residues.

This chain connects TRBV2 to TRBJ1-5; D perhaps matches TRBD1 (6 bases). The CDR3 is 13 amino acids. Deletions cut 9 bases from V and 2 bases from J, with 11 bases between. Germline CDR1 is SNHLY and CDR2 is FYNNEI. The CDR3 bases are TGTGCCAGTAGGGGGGGCGGCAATCAGCCCCAGCATTTT. Its protein is CASRGGGNQPQHF. The variable domain in full, completed from reference TRBV2 and TRBJ1-5, reads EPEVTQTPSHQVTQMGQEVILRCVPISNHLYFYWYRQILGQKVEFLVSFYNNEISEKSEIFDDQFSVERPDGSNFTLKIRSTKLEDSAMYFCASRGGGNQPQHFGDGTRLSIL.